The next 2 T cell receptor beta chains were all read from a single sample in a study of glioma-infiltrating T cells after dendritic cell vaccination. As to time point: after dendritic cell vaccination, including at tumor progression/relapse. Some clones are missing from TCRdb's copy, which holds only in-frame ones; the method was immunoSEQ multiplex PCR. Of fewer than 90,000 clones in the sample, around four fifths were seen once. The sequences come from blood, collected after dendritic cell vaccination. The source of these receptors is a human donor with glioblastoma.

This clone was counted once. CDR3 loop: CAWWSEGKGDDSYNSPLHF. CDR3 in DNA: TGTGCCTGGTGGTCAGAAGGAAAGGGGGACGACTCCTATAATTCACCCCTCCACTTT. The gene calls are TRBV30 and TRBJ1-6; D might be TRBD1 (6 bases). The V and J ends lost 5 bases and 0 bases respectively, with 23 bases between them. Germline lookup yields CDR1 GTSNPN and CDR2 SVGIG (reference sequence). The CDR3 runs 19 residues.

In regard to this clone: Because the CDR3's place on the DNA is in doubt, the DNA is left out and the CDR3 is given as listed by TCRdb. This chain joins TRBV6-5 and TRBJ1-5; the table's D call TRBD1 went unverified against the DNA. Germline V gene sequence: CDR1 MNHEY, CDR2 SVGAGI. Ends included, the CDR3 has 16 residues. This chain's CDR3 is CASSFGPGGSNQPQHF.